These 12 T cell receptor beta chains were sequenced from one sample in a study of blood T cell repertoires in COVID-19. Sequenced by immunoSEQ multiplex PCR; TCRdb stores in-frame clones only, minus some. The sample consists of about 400,000 clones, about 90% of them appearing once. Sequenced: PBMCs or T cells enriched from blood (not recorded which). These receptors came from a woman aged 25 to 45 who had recovered from COVID-19.

The chain joins TRBV30 to TRBJ1-5; D gene unclear. Germline CDR1 reads GTSNPN; CDR2 reads SVGIG (reference sequence). This CDR3 spans 13 amino acids. The V end was cut by 5 bases, the J end by 0 bases, with 8 bases between. The CDR3 coding sequence is TGTGCCTGGGGGGTACATAGCAATCAGCCCCAGCATTTT. It yields the protein CAWGVHSNQPQHF.

The CDR3 region has the DNA TGTGCCAGCAGCGTAGTGGGGGGGACAGGGGCCAGCTCCTACAATGAGCAGTTCTTC. This translates into CASSVVGGTGASSYNEQFF. V usage is TRBV9 and J usage is TRBJ2-1; 10 bases are a match to TRBD1. The CDR3 loop spans 19 amino acids. V lost 0 bases to trimming and J lost 0 bases; unmatched junction nucleotides: 9. Germline CDR1 and CDR2: SGDLS and YYNGEE.

V is TRBV7-6 and J is TRBJ2-2, with 9 positions matching TRBD2. The junction had 6 bases not matched to a gene; V was cut back by 5 bases and J by 2 bases. The CDR3 covers 16 residues. Germline loops: CDR1 SGHVS, CDR2 FNYEAQ. This CDR3 is CASSLMTSGNTGELFF. The CDR3 bases are TGTGCCAGCAGCCTGATGACTAGCGGAAACACCGGGGAGCTGTTTTTT. The complete variable domain, with remaining parts taken from reference TRBV7-6 and TRBJ2-2, reads GAGVSQSPRYKVTKRGQDVALRCDPISGHVSLYWYRQALGQGPEFLTYFNYEAQQDKSGLPNDRFSAERPEGSISTLTIQRTEQRDSAMYRCASSLMTSGNTGELFFGEGSRLTVL.

The rearrangement joins TRBV28 to TRBJ2-6, with 9 bases aligning to TRBD1. The CDR3 runs to 18 residues. The V and J ends lost 6 bases and 0 bases, in that order; junction bases with no gene match: 9. The germline V gene has CDR1 MDHEN and CDR2 SYDVKM. The CDR3: CASSARDRAYSGANVLTF. CDR3 DNA sequence: TGTGCCAGCAGCGCGCGGGACAGGGCATACTCTGGGGCCAACGTCCTGACTTTC.

V gene TRBV4-2 combines with J gene TRBJ2-1, with D perhaps TRBD2 (6 bases). CDR3 length: 16 residues. V was pared by 0 bases and J by 3 bases, with 12 bases between. Germline CDR1 and CDR2: LGHNA and YNFKEQ. CDR3 sequence reads: CASSQDGVAVYNEQFF. The CDR3 DNA reads as TGTGCCAGCAGCCAAGATGGAGTAGCGGTCTACAATGAGCAGTTCTTC.

This clone was counted once. The chain couples TRBV3-1 (or the pseudogene TRBV3-2) to TRBJ2-1; 12 bases are a match to TRBD2. From germline, CDR1 is LGHDT and CDR2 YNNKEL (reference sequence). CDR3 length equals 18 residues. Unmatched junction bases numbered 6, after V lost 0 bases and J lost 3 bases. In DNA form, the CDR3 reads TGTGCCAGCAGCCAAGAAAGGCCACTAGCGGGAGGCTACAATGAGCAGTTCTTC. Its protein is CASSQERPLAGGYNEQFF.

The chain couples TRBV5-6 to TRBJ2-7; 8 bases align to TRBD1. Germline V gene lookup returns CDR1 SGHDT and CDR2 YYEEEE. CDR3 length: 15 amino acids. Trimming removed 4 bases from V and 6 bases from J; junction bases left unmatched: 12. The CDR3 reads CASSLIGQGISEQYF. In nucleotides, the CDR3 is TGTGCCAGCAGCCTAATAGGACAGGGTATATCCGAGCAGTACTTC.

The chain has TRBV7-3 and TRBJ2-3, with unresolved D. The CDR3 runs 12 residues. Trimming took off 6 bases at V and 0 bases at J, with 4 bases between the two ends. The germline V gene has CDR1 SGHTA and CDR2 FQGTGA. CDR3 sequence (DNA): TGTGCCAGCAGTTCGAGCACAGATACGCAGTATTTT. Its translation is CASSSSTDTQYF.

This clone was counted between two and nine times. J is TRBJ1-5 and V is TRBV4-1, with D perhaps TRBD1 (6 bases). The CDR3 contains 18 residues. Trimming pared 0 bases from V and 6 bases from J, leaving 21 bases between. Germline CDR1 and CDR2: MGHRA and YSYEKL. CDR3 sequence reads: CASSQDIGVRGFGQPQHF. The CDR3 DNA reads TGCGCCAGCAGCCAAGATATAGGTGTCAGGGGATTTGGTCAGCCCCAGCATTTT.

The sample holds one count of this clone. The J gene is TRBJ2-7, the V gene TRBV2, with 11 nucleotides matching TRBD1. The CDR3 is 14 residues long. Germline values: CDR1 SNHLY, CDR2 FYNNEI. J gave up 10 bases and V 6 bases, and 11 bases lay outside the gene matches. The CDR3 loop is CASSSGQGALLQYF. The CDR3 DNA follows: TGTGCCAGCAGCTCAGGACAGGGGGCGCTTCTCCAGTACTTC.

This clone was found once. This sequence joins TRBV13 and TRBJ1-1; no firm D call. CDR1 PRHDT and CDR2 FYEKMQ come from the germline V gene (reference sequence). V was shortened by 5 bases and J by 5 bases, with 21 bases between the two germline ends. This CDR3 contains 16 residues. CDR3 loop: CASSPRMRNLETEAFF. The CDR3 DNA reads TGTGCCAGCAGCCCACGGATGCGTAACTTGGAGACTGAAGCTTTCTTT.

This chain uses TRBV21-1 with TRBJ1-5; TRBD1 is the table's D call and was not checked against the DNA. TRBV21-1 is designated a pseudogene. The CDR3 consists of 15 residues. CDR3 region: CASSKDRQGNQPQHF. The CDR3 DNA follows: TGTGCCAGCAGCAAAGACCGACAGGGCAATCAGCCCCAGCATTTT.